The 30 T cell receptor beta chains below all came from one sample that was sequenced in a study of cytomegalovirus exposure and HLA in healthy donors. Both 60 Vbeta primers and 13 Jbeta primers went into the PCR. Assay used: immunoSEQ multiplex PCR; TCRdb lists only in-frame clones, some missing. The sample contains approximately 100,000 clones, roughly a tenth of which appear only once. Specimen: PBMCs. The source of these receptors is a man aged 40-49 years in good health and CMV-seropositive.

This clone was recorded a few times. The chain uses TRBV19 and TRBJ1-5; D is ambiguous. Germline-derived CDR1 and CDR2 are LNHDA and SQIVND (reference sequence). With 6 bases removed from V and 0 bases from J, the gap between germline ends came to 15 bases. This CDR3 comprises 16 residues. This chain's CDR3 is CASRGGGSNSNQPQHF. The CDR3, as DNA: TGTGCCAGTAGGGGAGGAGGCAGCAATAGCAATCAGCCCCAGCATTTT.

This clone was recorded a few times. This chain's CDR3 is CASSEGLAGAYEQYF. The CDR3 nucleotides read TGTGCCAGCAGTGAAGGACTAGCGGGAGCCTACGAGCAGTACTTC. This chain links TRBV6-1 with TRBJ2-5, with TRBD2 identical over 12 bases. Gene TRBJ2-7 matches the end of the DNA better, so the J call may be wrong. Per the germline V gene, CDR1 is MNHNS and CDR2 is SASEGT. CDR3 length: 15 residues.

V usage is TRBV29-1 and J usage is TRBJ2-5; 7 nucleotides align to TRBD1. The germline V gene has CDR1 SQVTM and CDR2 ANQGSEA. V lost 6 bases and J lost 1; bases outside the gene matches: 17. The CDR3 is 17 residues long. The CDR3 region is CSVDPKLRWDSQETQYF. The DNA of the CDR3 is TGCAGCGTAGATCCAAAACTTAGATGGGACAGCCAAGAGACCCAGTACTTC.

The chain carries TRBV27 and TRBJ1-1; tentatively, D is TRBD1 (5 bases). V was shortened by 2 bases and J by 1 base, with 5 bases between the two germline ends. There are 13 residues in the CDR3. The germline V gene has CDR1 MNHEY and CDR2 SMNVEV (reference sequence). CDR3 loop: CASSLRGNTEAFF. DNA for the CDR3: TGTGCCAGCAGTTTAAGGGGGAACACTGAAGCTTTCTTT.

The genes are TRBV5-4 and TRBJ2-1; TRBD2 might be the D (5 bases). Trimming took 0 bases from V and 9 from J, leaving 10 bases between them. This CDR3 is built from 13 residues. Germline V gene lookup returns CDR1 SGHNT and CDR2 YYREEE (reference sequence). This chain's CDR3 is CASSLDSGFEQFF. Written as DNA, the CDR3 is TGTGCCAGCAGCTTGGATTCGGGGTTTGAGCAGTTCTTC.

The chain carries TRBV7-2 and TRBJ2-7, with 10 bases that match TRBD2. V lost 5 bases and J lost 6; bases outside the gene matches: 16. Germline V gene data show CDR1 as SGHTA and CDR2 as FQGNSA. The CDR3 loop spans 17 amino acids. The CDR3: CASSPRASGGGPREQYF. The CDR3 DNA is TGTGCCAGCAGCCCTAGGGCTAGCGGGGGCGGGCCGCGCGAGCAGTACTTC.

The chain joins TRBV2 to TRBJ2-2; D may be TRBD2 (5 bases). Germline V gene lookup returns CDR1 SNHLY and CDR2 FYNNEI. This CDR3 has 13 amino acids. Deletions cut 2 bases from V and 5 bases from J, with 6 bases between. The CDR3 sequence: CASSERGTGELFF. The DNA of the CDR3 is TGTGCCAGCAGTGAACGGGGAACCGGGGAGCTGTTTTTT. Together with reference TRBV2 and TRBJ2-2, the CDR3 gives the full variable domain: EPEVTQTPSHQVTQMGQEVILRCVPISNHLYFYWYRQILGQKVEFLVSFYNNEISEKSEIFDDQFSVERPDGSNFTLKIRSTKLEDSAMYFCASSERGTGELFFGEGSRLTVL.

This clone was counted between two and nine times. V usage is TRBV7-9 and J usage is TRBJ2-7; TRBD2 agrees at 7 bases. The V gene's germline CDR1 is SEHNR and CDR2 FQNEAQ (reference sequence). The CDR3 totals 16 residues. After removal of 2 bases from V and 5 bases from J, the junction contained 12 bases not matched to a gene. The CDR3 DNA sequence: TGTGCCAGCAGCTTAACCACGGGTAGCGGGTCTGACGAGCAGTACTTC. Its protein product is CASSLTTGSGSDEQYF. The full variable domain, with the rest looked up from reference TRBV7-9 and TRBJ2-7, is DTGVSQNPRHKITKRGQNVTFRCDPISEHNRLYWYRQTLGQGPEFLTYFQNEAQLEKSRLLSDRFSAERPKGSFSTLEIQRTEQGDSAMYLCASSLTTGSGSDEQYFGPGTRLTVT.

A word on this clone: The sample has other DNA sequences that encode this CDR3 too. The V gene is TRBV7-2, the J gene TRBJ2-1; 11 nucleotides line up with TRBD2. V lost 5 bases, J lost 0 bases, and 0 bases stayed unmatched. The germline V gene encodes CDR1 SGHTA and CDR2 FQGNSA. This CDR3 is 15 amino acids long. The CDR3 sequence: CASSTSGSSYNEQFF. The CDR3 coding sequence is TGTGCCAGCAGCACTAGCGGGAGCTCCTACAATGAGCAGTTCTTC.

This clone was seen more than once but under ten times. This chain joins TRBV14 and TRBJ2-7; perhaps TRBD2 as D (7 bases). V lost 2 bases to trimming and J lost 2 bases, with 13 bases between them. The CDR3 has 15 amino acids. Germline CDR1 reads SGHDN; CDR2 reads FVKESK. The CDR3 sequence: CASSQRGGAAYEQYF. The CDR3 DNA is TGTGCCAGCAGCCAAAGAGGGGGGGCGGCCTACGAGCAGTACTTC. Full variable domain (rest looked up from reference TRBV14 and TRBJ2-7): EAGVTQFPSHSVIEKGQTVTLRCDPISGHDNLYWYRRVMGKEIKFLLHFVKESKQDESGMPNNRFLAERTGGTYSTLKVQPAELEDSGVYFCASSQRGGAAYEQYFGPGTRLTVT.

The chain combines TRBV15 with TRBJ2-1, with 10 bases aligning to TRBD2. Germline trimming cut 1 base from V and 13 bases from J; bases unmatched to any gene: 7. The length of the CDR3 is 14 residues. Germline loops: CDR1 LNHNV, CDR2 YYDKDF (reference sequence). CDR3 in amino acids: CATSRVASGSGQFF. Written as DNA, the CDR3 is TGTGCCACCAGCAGAGTTGCTAGCGGGAGCGGACAGTTCTTC.

Here the CDR3 DNA reads TGTGCCAGCAGTTCCGGGACTAGCGGGAGGTGGGACACCGGGGAGCTGTTTTTT. It yields the protein CASSSGTSGRWDTGELFF. This chain links TRBV28 with TRBJ2-2, with 15 bases identical to TRBD2. CDR3 length: 18 amino acids. V lost 4 bases and J lost 3; bases outside the gene matches: 6. Germline CDR1 and CDR2: MDHEN and SYDVKM.

This clone has only a few counts. This chain uses TRBV15 with TRBJ1-4, with D possibly being TRBD1 (6 bases). CDR1 is LNHNV and CDR2 is YYDKDF in the germline V gene (reference sequence). This CDR3 region has 14 residues. The ends were cut back, 0 bases at V and 8 bases at J, with 10 bases in the middle. CDR3 sequence (DNA): TGTGCCACCAGCAGAGATCAGGGGCGAGAAAAACTGTTTTTT. This translates into CATSRDQGREKLFF.

J is TRBJ2-1 and V is TRBV10-1; TRBD2 matches at 16 bases. The V gene end was trimmed by 2 bases and the J gene end by 8 bases; junction bases not matched to a gene: 12. There are 19 residues in the CDR3. Germline CDR1 is WNHNN and CDR2 is SYGVQD (reference sequence). The CDR3 spells CASSEGTSGRALKTDEQFF. As DNA, the CDR3 is TGCGCCAGCAGTGAGGGGACTAGCGGGAGGGCCTTAAAAACCGATGAGCAGTTCTTC.

The sample holds a few counts of this clone. The chain combines TRBV7-9 with TRBJ2-7; the match to TRBD2 covers 7 bases. Unmatched junction bases numbered 7, after V lost 3 bases and J lost 5 bases. The germline V gene encodes CDR1 SEHNR and CDR2 FQNEAQ (reference sequence). This CDR3 contains 14 residues. The DNA for the CDR3 is TGTGCCAGCAGCTTGGGTGGGAGGGCCGACGAGCAGTACTTC. It encodes CASSLGGRADEQYF.

The chain has TRBV7-2 and TRBJ2-7; a weak D match, TRBD2 (5 bases). The germline V and J ends were trimmed by 1 base and 7 bases, with 8 bases remaining between them. CDR3 length: 12 amino acids. Per the germline V gene, CDR1 is SGHTA and CDR2 is FQGNSA. DNA for the CDR3: TGTGCCAGCAGCTTAGGCCGGGGAGAGCAGTACTTC. This translates into CASSLGRGEQYF.

This clone was seen repeatedly, ten times or more. The genes are TRBV5-6 and TRBJ2-5, with D maybe TRBD2 (6 bases). The CDR3 totals 15 residues. V shed 0 bases and J shed 7 bases, with 16 bases lying between them. Germline CDR1 is SGHDT and CDR2 is YYEEEE. In DNA, the CDR3 is TGTGCCAGCAGCTTGGATGGGGCGGGGTCCGGGACCCAGTACTTC. This sequence encodes CASSLDGAGSGTQYF.

In its sample, this clone was seen a few times. The chain links TRBV6-5 to TRBJ1-2; TRBD1 matches at 9 bases. CDR1 is MNHEY, CDR2 SVGAGI, per germline. This CDR3 has 14 residues. Trimming removed 6 bases from V and 7 bases from J; junction bases left unmatched: 9. CDR3 nucleotide sequence: TGTGCCAGCAGCCGAAGGGACAGGGTCTCTGGCTACACCTTC. Translating gives CASSRRDRVSGYTF.

In this sample, this clone turned up a few times. The genes are TRBV7-9 and TRBJ2-7, with 8 bases that match TRBD1. Losses at the gene ends were 5 bases for V and 3 bases for J; bases not matched to a gene: 6. Germline V gene lookup returns CDR1 SEHNR and CDR2 FQNEAQ (reference sequence). This CDR3 spans 14 amino acids. In DNA, the CDR3 is TGTGCCAGCAGCCATTCGGACAGGGACTACGAGCAGTACTTC. This codes for CASSHSDRDYEQYF. Complete variable domain (other parts from reference TRBV7-9 and TRBJ2-7): DTGVSQNPRHKITKRGQNVTFRCDPISEHNRLYWYRQTLGQGPEFLTYFQNEAQLEKSRLLSDRFSAERPKGSFSTLEIQRTEQGDSAMYLCASSHSDRDYEQYFGPGTRLTVT.

The V call is TRBV2, the J call TRBJ2-7; TRBD1 matches 9 bases. Germline lookup yields CDR1 SNHLY and CDR2 FYNNEI. Trimming took 7 bases from V and 7 from J; bases not matched to a gene: 2. The CDR3 length is 11 residues. CDR3 DNA: TGTGCCAGCAACAGGGGGCGGGAGCAGTACTTC. Residues: CASNRGREQYF.

This clone was observed a few times. The chain is built from TRBV27 and TRBJ2-1, with TRBD1 as a possible D gene (6 bases). Deletions cut 4 bases from V and 5 bases from J, with 15 bases between. CDR1 is MNHEY and CDR2 is SMNVEV in the germline V gene (reference sequence). This CDR3 contains 15 residues. Here the CDR3 reads CASSSLRGPDNEQFF. The CDR3 DNA reads as TGTGCCAGCAGTTCACTCAGGGGCCCGGACAATGAGCAGTTCTTC.

The V and J genes are TRBV18 and TRBJ2-7; 8 bases are shared with TRBD2. The CDR3 spans 16 residues. Per germline, CDR1 KGHSH and CDR2 LQKENI. Trimming cost V 3 bases and J 2 bases; bases outside gene matches: 9. The CDR3 sequence: CASSPLPGGGTYEQYF. The CDR3 region has the DNA TGTGCCAGCTCACCTCTTCCCGGGGGGGGGACCTACGAGCAGTACTTC.

The V call is TRBV7-3, the J call TRBJ1-1, with TRBD1 matching 10 bases. V was pared by 1 base and J by 1 base, with 6 bases of the junction left unmatched. CDR1 and CDR2 from the germline V gene are SGHTA and FQGTGA. CDR3 size: 17 residues. CDR3 region: CASSLNPGTGANTEAFF. For the CDR3, the DNA is TGTGCCAGCAGCTTAAATCCCGGGACAGGGGCGAACACTGAAGCTTTCTTT.

The chain joins TRBV7-2 to TRBJ2-5; 7 bases are shared with TRBD2. After removal of 7 bases from V and 1 base from J, the junction contained 3 bases not matched to a gene. There are 13 residues in the CDR3. Germline assignment: CDR1 SGHTA and CDR2 FQGNSA. CDR3 nucleotide sequence: TGTGCCAGCAAGCCTAGCGGCCAAGAGACCCAGTACTTC. Translating gives CASKPSGQETQYF.

This clone was counted a few times. The chain combines TRBV30 with TRBJ2-5; TRBD2 agrees at 13 bases. CDR1 is GTSNPN and CDR2 is SVGIG in the germline V gene (reference sequence). This CDR3 spans 13 amino acids. Unmatched junction bases numbered 2, after V lost 5 bases and J lost 5 bases. The DNA of the CDR3 is TGTGCCTGGGGACTAGCGGGAGTGGAGACCCAGTACTTC. Residues: CAWGLAGVETQYF.

This rearrangement joins TRBV5-6 to TRBJ2-7; no clear D gene. Germline CDR1 SGHDT, CDR2 YYEEEE. The CDR3 sequence is 15 residues long. V was trimmed by 0 bases and J by 6 bases, leaving 16 bases between them. Here the CDR3 reads CASSLVTVERIEQYF. The CDR3 coding sequence is TGTGCCAGCAGCTTGGTAACGGTGGAGAGGATCGAGCAGTACTTC.

This chain uses TRBV11-1 with TRBJ1-1, with TRBD1 matching 8 bases. This CDR3 region has 14 residues. CDR1 is SGHAT and CDR2 is FQDESV in the germline V gene (reference sequence). After removal of 5 bases from V and 5 bases from J, the junction contained 7 bases not matched to a gene. CDR3 loop: CASSPRTGKTEAFF. The CDR3 DNA reads as TGTGCCAGCAGCCCTCGGACAGGGAAAACTGAAGCTTTCTTT.

This rearrangement joins TRBV28 to TRBJ2-1; 7 nucleotides match TRBD1. V was pared by 7 bases and J by 5 bases, with 5 bases of the junction left unmatched. Germline V CDR1 and CDR2: MDHEN, SYDVKM. The length of the CDR3 is 13 residues. The DNA of the CDR3 is TGTGCCAGCACGGGACAGCCCCACAATGAGCAGTTCTTC. Residues: CASTGQPHNEQFF.

The chain is built from TRBV13 and TRBJ2-7; tentative D call: TRBD2 (6 bases). The length of the CDR3 is 16 residues. In germline, CDR1 is PRHDT, CDR2 FYEKMQ (reference sequence). V was trimmed by 6 bases and J by 6 bases, leaving 24 bases between them. CDR3 sequence reads: CASRRSLASGGCEQYF. The DNA of the CDR3 is TGTGCCAGCAGGAGAAGCCTAGCGAGCGGAGGATGCGAGCAGTACTTC.

The rearrangement links TRBV7-3 to TRBJ2-1, with D possibly matching TRBD1 (5 bases). The CDR3 has 12 residues. Germline V lookup: CDR1 SGHTA, CDR2 FQGTGA. Between the trimmed V and J ends, which lost 2 bases and 10 bases, there was a span of 9 bases. The CDR3 nucleotides are TGTGCCAGCAGCTTACAGGGCAACGAGCAGTTCTTC. Residues: CASSLQGNEQFF.